This is a list of T cell receptor beta chains from one sample in a study of long-term antiretroviral therapy in people with HIV. Assay used: immunoSEQ multiplex PCR; TCRdb lists only in-frame clones, some missing. In the table there are 27,000 or so clones, 82% of which are singletons. The sequencing used unsorted PBMCs, collected 2.9 years after starting antiretroviral therapy. The receptors stem from a man aged 45-65 years with HIV. Each CDR3 is given with its conserved first and last residue. Each record gives: V gene, clone size, D gene, J gene, CDR3 length, CDR3 protein, CDR3 DNA. D genes are given only for firm matches. Clone size appears in some rows only: once, few, many, or a class for an expanded clone.

TRBV11-3,once,.,TRBJ2-5,14,CASSSDLSGETQYF,TGTGCCAGCAGCTCCGACCTGTCTGGGGAGACCCAGTACTTC
TRBV5-4,.,.,TRBJ2-1,15,CASSFRGASYNEQFF,TGTGCCAGCAGCTTCCGGGGGGCTTCCTACAATGAGCAGTTCTTC
TRBV7-3,.,.,TRBJ2-2,15,CASSHDTSRAGELFF,TGTGCCAGCAGCCACGACACTTCGAGGGCCGGGGAGCTGTTTTTT
TRBV6-6,.,.,TRBJ2-1,14,CASWPDILNNEQFF,TGTGCCAGCTGGCCAGACATCCTCAACAATGAGCAGTTCTTC
TRBV4-1,once,.,TRBJ2-3,15,CASSPEGGDTDTQYF,TGCGCCAGCAGCCCCGAGGGGGGGGACACAGATACGCAGTATTTT
TRBV20-1,.,.,TRBJ2-7,11,CSASDSYEQYF,TGCAGTGCTAGCGACAGCTACGAGCAGTACTTC
TRBV11-1,.,TRBD1,TRBJ1-6,14,CASSRDRDNSPLHF,TGTGCCAGCAGCCGCGACAGGGATAATTCACCCCTCCACTTT
TRBV6-6,.,.,TRBJ2-5,13,CASSRTRQETQYF,TGTGCCAGCAGCCGGACTCGCCAAGAGACCCAGTACTTC
TRBV6-6,few,TRBD1,TRBJ1-5,15,CASSETGESNQPQHF,TGTGCCAGCAGCGAGACAGGGGAGAGCAATCAGCCCCAGCATTTT
TRBV5-8,.,.,TRBJ1-2,15,CASSLGPVEVLGYTF,TGTGCCAGCAGCTTGGGGCCTGTGGAAGTCCTTGGCTACACCTTC
TRBV6-5,.,.,TRBJ2-2,14,CASSQGPNTGELFF,TGTGCCAGCAGTCAGGGACCGAACACCGGGGAGCTGTTTTTT
TRBV7-2,.,TRBD1,TRBJ1-5,16,CASSSPDGTVSQPQHF,TGTGCCAGCAGCTCACCAGACGGGACAGTCTCTCAGCCCCAGCATTTT
TRBV7-2,.,.,TRBJ2-5,14,CASSLLGTGETQYF,TGTGCCAGCAGCTTACTAGGTACAGGGGAGACCCAGTACTTC
TRBV6-1,.,TRBD1,TRBJ1-2,14,CASSGTGFSLGYTF,TGTGCCAGCAGCGGGACAGGGTTTTCTCTTGGCTACACCTTC
TRBV6-1,.,TRBD2,TRBJ2-7,14,CASTLAGDYYEQYF,TGTGCCAGCACTTTAGCGGGGGATTACTACGAGCAGTACTTC
TRBV7-2,.,TRBD1,TRBJ1-2,17,CASSLGRGRRKWYGYTF,TGTGCCAGCAGCTTAGGAAGGGGGCGCAGGAAATGGTATGGCTACACCTTC
TRBV28,.,TRBD2,TRBJ2-7,14,CAITTSGGAHEQYF,TGTGCCATTACGACTAGCGGGGGGGCCCACGAGCAGTACTTC
TRBV9,.,.,TRBJ2-5,16,CASSVETGEGQETQYF,TGTGCCAGCAGCGTAGAAACAGGGGAGGGTCAAGAGACCCAGTACTTC
TRBV29-1,.,.,TRBJ2-3,12,CSVERRTDTQYF,TGCAGCGTTGAAAGGAGGACAGATACGCAGTATTTT
TRBV7-8,once,TRBD1,TRBJ2-1,14,CASRSFKGANEQFF,TGTGCCAGCAGATCGTTCAAGGGGGCGAATGAGCAGTTCTTC
TRBV27,.,.,TRBJ1-2,16,CASSLRGSQTNYGYTF,TGTGCCAGCAGTCTCCGGGGCAGCCAGACTAACTATGGCTACACCTTC
TRBV5-6,.,.,TRBJ1-5,13,CASSLGGDQPQHF,TGTGCCAGCAGCTTGGGGGGGGATCAGCCCCAGCATTTT
TRBV7-8,few,TRBD1,TRBJ1-6,17,CASSPRYGTGVESPLHF,TGTGCCAGCAGCCCCAGATACGGGACAGGGGTAGAGTCACCCCTCCACTTT
TRBV30,.,.,TRBJ1-4,14,CAWNLQGFGEKLFF,TGTGCCTGGAACTTACAGGGTTTCGGGGAAAAACTGTTTTTT
TRBV28,once,.,TRBJ1-1,16,CASSLSLERRNTEAFF,TGTGCCAGCAGTTTATCTCTGGAGAGGCGGAACACTGAAGCTTTCTTT
TRBV19,.,.,TRBJ1-5,15,CASGNGPVSNQPQHF,TGTGCCAGTGGGAATGGACCGGTTAGCAATCAGCCCCAGCATTTT
TRBV28,.,.,TRBJ1-5,14,CASSFPGANQPQHF,TGTGCCAGCAGTTTCCCGGGGGCCAATCAGCCCCAGCATTTT
TRBV28,.,TRBD1,TRBJ2-7,14,CASIHRGPPYEQYF,TGTGCCAGCATCCACAGGGGGCCTCCCTACGAGCAGTACTTC
TRBV9,once,.,TRBJ2-3,13,CASSPPLANTQYF,TGTGCCAGCAGCCCTCCTCTTGCAAATACGCAGTATTTT
TRBV29-1,once,.,TRBJ2-2,17,CTLWSVPQAVNTGELFF,TGCACCCTGTGGAGTGTTCCTCAGGCGGTGAACACCGGGGAGCTGTTTTTT
TRBV19,.,.,TRBJ2-3,13,CASHSGRTDTQYF,TGTGCCAGTCACTCGGGACGGACAGATACGCAGTATTTT
TRBV7-6,.,.,TRBJ1-5,16,CASSLDLGRGNQPQHF,TGTGCCAGCAGCTTAGATTTGGGCAGGGGCAATCAGCCCCAGCATTTT
TRBV19,.,TRBD1,TRBJ2-5,15,CASSIPGQGIWTQYF,TGTGCCAGTAGTATACCCGGACAGGGGATTTGGACCCAGTACTTC
TRBV9,few,TRBD1,TRBJ1-1,15,CASSVSYRGSTEAFF,TGTGCCAGCAGCGTATCGTACAGGGGATCCACTGAAGCTTTCTTT
TRBV6-6,.,TRBD2,TRBJ2-7,15,CASSYRGGSSYEQYF,TGTGCCAGCAGTTATCGCGGGGGGAGCTCCTACGAGCAGTACTTC